The present entry profiles one TCR beta chain with its context. No DNA is given; TCRdb re-called the 5' RACE reads and lists each CDR3 protein once. Its listing shows some 600,000 distinct CDR3 sequences. Germline lookup yields CDR1 MGHRA and CDR2 YSYEKL. The CDR3 runs 17 residues. The data were obtained in a study of T cells expressing NK-cell markers. The V and J genes are TRBV4-1 and TRBJ1-4; the TCRdb D gene call, TRBD1, has no DNA to confirm it. The receptor comes from a man between 18 and 35 years old in good health. Source material: blood T cells: a sorted CD56 or NKG2C T cell subset, CD4+ or CD8+ T cells, or bulk PBMC T cells (not recorded which). The CDR3 reads CASSPREVVATNEKLFF.